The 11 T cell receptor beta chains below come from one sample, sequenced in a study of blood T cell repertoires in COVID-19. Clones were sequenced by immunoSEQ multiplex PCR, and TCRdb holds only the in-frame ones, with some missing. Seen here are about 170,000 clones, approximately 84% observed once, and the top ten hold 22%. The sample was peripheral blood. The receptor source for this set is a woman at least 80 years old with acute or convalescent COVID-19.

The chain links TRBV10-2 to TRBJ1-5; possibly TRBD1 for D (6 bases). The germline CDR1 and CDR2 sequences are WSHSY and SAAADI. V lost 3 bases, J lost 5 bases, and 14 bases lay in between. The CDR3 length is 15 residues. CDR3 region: CASSDRTVTYQPQHF. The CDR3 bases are TGCGCCAGCAGTGATAGGACAGTAACCTATCAGCCCCAGCATTTT.

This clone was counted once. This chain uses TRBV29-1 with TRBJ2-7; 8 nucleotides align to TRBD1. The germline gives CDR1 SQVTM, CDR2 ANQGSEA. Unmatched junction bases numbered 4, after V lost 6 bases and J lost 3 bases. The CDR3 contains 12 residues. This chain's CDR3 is CSVSQGGYEQYF. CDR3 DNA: TGCAGCGTATCACAGGGGGGCTACGAGCAGTACTTC.

The CDR3 DNA reads TGCAGCGGGCAGGGGTGGGACAATGAGCAGTTCTTC. The encoded protein is CSGQGWDNEQFF. V and J are TRBV29-1 and TRBJ2-1, with D tentatively TRBD1 (6 bases). Per the germline V gene, CDR1 is SQVTM and CDR2 is ANQGSEA. CDR3 length: 12 residues. V lost 7 bases and J lost 5, with 12 bases in between.

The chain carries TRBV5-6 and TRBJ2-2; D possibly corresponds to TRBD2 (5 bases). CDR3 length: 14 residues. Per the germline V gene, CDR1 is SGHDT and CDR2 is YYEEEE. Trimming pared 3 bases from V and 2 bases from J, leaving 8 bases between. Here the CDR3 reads CASSSPGNTGELFF. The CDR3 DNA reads TGTGCCAGCAGCTCCCCGGGAAACACCGGGGAGCTGTTTTTT.

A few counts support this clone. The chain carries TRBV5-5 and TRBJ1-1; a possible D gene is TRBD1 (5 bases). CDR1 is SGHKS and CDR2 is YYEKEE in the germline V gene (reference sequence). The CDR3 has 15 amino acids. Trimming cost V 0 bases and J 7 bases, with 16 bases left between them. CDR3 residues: CASSLEDITLFEAFF. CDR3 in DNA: TGTGCCAGCAGCTTGGAGGACATTACTTTGTTTGAAGCTTTCTTT.

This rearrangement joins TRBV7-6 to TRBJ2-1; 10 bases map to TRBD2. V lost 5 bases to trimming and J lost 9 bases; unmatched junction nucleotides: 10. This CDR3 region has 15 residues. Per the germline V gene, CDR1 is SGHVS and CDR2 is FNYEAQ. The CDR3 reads CASSRLAGGYGEQFF. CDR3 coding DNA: TGTGCCAGCAGCCGATTAGCGGGAGGCTACGGTGAGCAGTTCTTC.

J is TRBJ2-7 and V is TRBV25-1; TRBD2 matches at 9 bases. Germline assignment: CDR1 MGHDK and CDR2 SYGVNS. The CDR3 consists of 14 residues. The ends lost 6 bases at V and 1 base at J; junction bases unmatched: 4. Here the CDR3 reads CASSAAGGSYEQYF. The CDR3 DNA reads TGTGCCAGCAGCGCAGCGGGAGGTTCCTACGAGCAGTACTTC.

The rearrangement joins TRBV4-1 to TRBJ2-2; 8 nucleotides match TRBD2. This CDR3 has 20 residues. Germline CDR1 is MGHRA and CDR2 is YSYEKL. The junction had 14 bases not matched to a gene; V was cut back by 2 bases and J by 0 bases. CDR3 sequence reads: CASSQPYGVAGKTNTGELFF. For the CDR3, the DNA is TGCGCCAGCAGCCAACCTTATGGGGTAGCGGGGAAAACGAACACCGGGGAGCTGTTTTTT.

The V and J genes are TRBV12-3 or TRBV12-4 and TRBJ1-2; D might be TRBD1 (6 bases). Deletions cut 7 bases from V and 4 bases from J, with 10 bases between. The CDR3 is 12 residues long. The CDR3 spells CASTGRGYGYTF. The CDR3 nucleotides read TGTGCCAGCACAGGCAGGGGCTATGGCTACACCTTC.

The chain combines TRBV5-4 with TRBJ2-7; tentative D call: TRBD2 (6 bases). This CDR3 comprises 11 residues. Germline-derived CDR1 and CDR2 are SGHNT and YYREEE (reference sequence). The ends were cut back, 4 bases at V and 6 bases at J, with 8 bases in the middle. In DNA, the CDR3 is TGTGCCAGCAGCCGGGGGAGCGAGCAGTACTTC. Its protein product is CASSRGSEQYF.

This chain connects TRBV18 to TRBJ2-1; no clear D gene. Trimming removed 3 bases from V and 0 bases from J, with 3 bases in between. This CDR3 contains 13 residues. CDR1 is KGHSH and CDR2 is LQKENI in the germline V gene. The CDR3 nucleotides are TGTGCCAGCTCACCCTACTCCTACAATGAGCAGTTCTTC. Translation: CASSPYSYNEQFF. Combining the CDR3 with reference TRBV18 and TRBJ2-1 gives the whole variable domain NAGVMQNPRHLVRRRGQEARLRCSPMKGHSHVYWYRQLPEEGLKFMVYLQKENIIDESGMPKERFSAEFPKEGPSILRIQQVVRGDSAAYFCASSPYSYNEQFFGPGTRLTVL.